The 12 T cell receptor beta chains below come from one sample, sequenced in a study of shared clonotypes between healthy human individuals. Sequenced by immunoSEQ multiplex PCR; TCRdb stores in-frame clones only, minus some. The sample consists of approximately 1.5 million clones, 98% to 99% of them appearing once. The sequencing input was naive CD4+ T cells sorted from blood. Subset indicated: CD45RA+ positively selected. These receptors were taken from a man aged 30 to 45 in good health.

This clone was recorded once. The rearrangement links TRBV11-2 to TRBJ2-7; D is unresolved. CDR1 SGHAT and CDR2 FQNNGV come from the germline V gene. The CDR3 is 15 residues long. V was trimmed by 4 bases and J by 3 bases, leaving 16 bases between them. This CDR3 is CASSSPRAQSYEQYF. The CDR3 nucleotides are TGTGCCAGCAGCTCCCCACGCGCACAGAGCTACGAGCAGTACTTC.

This clone came up once. The V gene is TRBV29-1, the J gene TRBJ2-7; TRBD1 matches at 10 bases. After removal of 0 bases from V and 7 bases from J, the junction contained 6 bases not matched to a gene. The CDR3 is 14 amino acids. Germline lookup yields CDR1 SQVTM and CDR2 ANQGSEA. DNA of the CDR3: TGCAGCGTTGAAGAGAGACAGGGGGCGGGGGAGCAGTACTTC. Its protein is CSVEERQGAGEQYF.

The V call is TRBV4-1, the J call TRBJ2-1; TRBD2 matches 12 bases. J gave up 7 bases and V 4 bases, and 5 bases lay outside the gene matches. The germline V gene has CDR1 MGHRA and CDR2 YSYEKL. The CDR3 consists of 15 residues. The chain's CDR3 is CASSRTSGAANEQFF. CDR3 coding DNA: TGCGCCAGCAGCCGGACTAGCGGGGCCGCAAATGAGCAGTTCTTC.

The V call is TRBV10-3, the J call TRBJ2-1; no reliable D call. V was cut by 3 bases and J by 8 bases, with 5 bases left in between. Looked up from germline, CDR1 is ENHRY and CDR2 is SYGVKD. The CDR3 contains 11 residues. The CDR3 region is CAISEVDEQFF. The DNA for the CDR3 is TGTGCCATCAGTGAAGTAGATGAGCAGTTCTTC.

The J gene is TRBJ2-2, the V gene TRBV11-3; no definite D call. The CDR3 consists of 13 residues. Germline V gene lookup returns CDR1 SGHNT and CDR2 YENEEA. V dropped 5 bases and J dropped 6 bases, with 10 bases sitting between them. DNA of the CDR3: TGTGCCAGCAGCCAAATTAGGGCCGGGGAGCTGTTTTTT. Translated: CASSQIRAGELFF.

The chain carries TRBV28 and TRBJ2-2; maybe TRBD2 (5 bases). V lost 7 bases, J lost 7 bases, and 16 bases lay in between. The CDR3 length is 14 residues. Germline CDR1 is MDHEN and CDR2 is SYDVKM. The DNA for the CDR3 is TGTGCCAGCACCGTCCTACTAGATCGCGGGGAGCTGTTTTTT. It is translated as CASTVLLDRGELFF.

The chain joins TRBV18 to TRBJ1-2; D might be TRBD1 (5 bases). V lost 2 bases, J lost 4 bases, and 8 bases lay in between. The germline gives CDR1 KGHSH, CDR2 LQKENI. CDR3 size: 13 residues. The CDR3 here is CASSPGASYGYTF. The DNA for the CDR3 is TGTGCCAGCTCACCAGGGGCCTCCTATGGCTACACCTTC.

This clone has a single count. The chain couples TRBV6-5 to TRBJ2-7; 8 positions match TRBD1. The CDR3 totals 14 residues. The germline V gene encodes CDR1 MNHEY and CDR2 SVGAGI. V shed 5 bases and J 7 bases; nucleotides not matched to a gene: 10. The CDR3 DNA follows: TGTGCCAGCAGTCCGCCCAGGGGGCGTTGGGAGCAGTACTTC. The encoded protein is CASSPPRGRWEQYF.

The chain joins TRBV10-3 to TRBJ2-7; 12 nucleotides agree with TRBD2. The ends lost 5 bases at V and 2 bases at J; junction bases unmatched: 13. Germline CDR1 and CDR2: ENHRY and SYGVKD. CDR3 length: 18 residues. The CDR3 here is CAISTTSGSGSQAYEQYF. The CDR3, as DNA: TGTGCCATCAGTACGACTAGCGGGAGTGGATCGCAAGCCTACGAGCAGTACTTC.

This clone was observed once. This chain joins TRBV5-1 and TRBJ2-7; D gene uncertain. CDR3 length: 13 residues. The germline V and J ends were trimmed by 5 bases and 0 bases, with 9 bases remaining between them. Germline lookup yields CDR1 SGHRS and CDR2 YFSETQ. CDR3 nucleotides: TGCGCCAGCAGACTTTCAGCCTCCTACGAGCAGTACTTC. It codes for CASRLSASYEQYF.

This chain connects TRBV6-5 to TRBJ2-1, with 7 bases aligning to TRBD1. This CDR3 is 14 amino acids long. V shed 4 bases, J shed 7 bases, and the junction held 7 bases outside the gene matches. The germline V gene has CDR1 MNHEY and CDR2 SVGAGI. CDR3 nucleotide sequence: TGTGCCAGCAGTTTGCAGGGCAGGGGGAATGAGCAGTTCTTC. Its protein product is CASSLQGRGNEQFF.

V and J are TRBV4-3 and TRBJ2-1, with D unclear. Trimming left V 1 base short and J 2 bases short, with 9 bases between. The CDR3 totals 15 residues. The germline gives CDR1 LGHNA, CDR2 YSLEER. The CDR3 spells CASSQAADPYNEQFF. The CDR3 nucleotides are TGCGCCAGCAGCCAAGCGGCAGACCCCTACAATGAGCAGTTCTTC.